This TCR beta chain emerged from a study of beta chain features in type 1 diabetes. Findings and caveats of the study: TCRB CDR3s from Type 1 diabetes patients were moderately but significantly shorter in all four CD4+ subsets.

For this clone: The antigen remains undetermined.

The CDR3 runs to 15 residues. Germline V CDR1 and CDR2: SGHNT, YYREEE (reference sequence). With 7 bases removed from V and 6 bases from J, the gap between germline ends came to 17 bases. Expressed TCRB transcripts were sequenced because the isolated RNA had all been reverse transcribed beforehand. Clones were sequenced by immunoSEQ multiplex PCR, and TCRdb holds only the in-frame ones, with some missing. The sample has 500,000 to 850,000 clones, roughly 13% seen once; the top ten hold approximately 0.039%. The rearrangement links TRBV5-4 to TRBJ1-6, with a tentative D call TRBD1 (6 bases). Sample: naive CD4+ T cells from blood. This clonotype was obtained from a young man with type 1 diabetes. This chain's CDR3 is CASAPDSFFNSPLHF. The DNA of the CDR3 is TGTGCCAGCGCCCCGGACAGCTTCTTTAATTCACCCCTCCACTTT.